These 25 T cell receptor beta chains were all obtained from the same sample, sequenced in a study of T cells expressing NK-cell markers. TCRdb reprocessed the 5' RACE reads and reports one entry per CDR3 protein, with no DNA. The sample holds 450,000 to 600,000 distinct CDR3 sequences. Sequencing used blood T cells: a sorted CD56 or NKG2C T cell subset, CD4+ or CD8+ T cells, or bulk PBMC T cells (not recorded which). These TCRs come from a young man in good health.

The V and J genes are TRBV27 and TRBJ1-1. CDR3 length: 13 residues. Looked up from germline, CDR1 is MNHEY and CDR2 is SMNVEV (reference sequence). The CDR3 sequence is CASKIAGGTEAFF.

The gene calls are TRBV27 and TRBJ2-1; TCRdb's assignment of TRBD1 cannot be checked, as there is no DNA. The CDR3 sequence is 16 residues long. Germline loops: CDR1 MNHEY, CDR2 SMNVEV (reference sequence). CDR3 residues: CASSFLGSQGYNEQFF.

CDR3 protein: CASSRRDISYEQYF. The chain links TRBV6-1 to TRBJ2-7; the D gene TCRdb calls, TRBD1, cannot be checked with no DNA. CDR1 is MNHNS and CDR2 is SASEGT in the germline V gene. The CDR3 totals 14 residues.

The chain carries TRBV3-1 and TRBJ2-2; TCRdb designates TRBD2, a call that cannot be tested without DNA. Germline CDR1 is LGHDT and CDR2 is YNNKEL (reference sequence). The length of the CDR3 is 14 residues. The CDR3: CASSQVAGTGELFF.

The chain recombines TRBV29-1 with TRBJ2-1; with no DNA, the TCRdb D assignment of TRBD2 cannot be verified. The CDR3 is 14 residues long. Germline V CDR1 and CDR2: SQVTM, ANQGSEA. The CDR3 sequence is CSAMGLAGVHEQFF.

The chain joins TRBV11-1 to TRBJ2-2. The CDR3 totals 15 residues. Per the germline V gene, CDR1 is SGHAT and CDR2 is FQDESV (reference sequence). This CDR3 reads CASSRLEMNTGELFF.

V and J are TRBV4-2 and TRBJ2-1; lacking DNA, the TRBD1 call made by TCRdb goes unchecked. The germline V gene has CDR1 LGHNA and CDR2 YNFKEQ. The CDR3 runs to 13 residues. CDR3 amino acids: CASSQAPGREQFF.

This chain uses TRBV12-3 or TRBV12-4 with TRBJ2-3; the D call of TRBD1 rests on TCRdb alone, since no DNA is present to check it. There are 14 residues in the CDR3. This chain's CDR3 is CAIDWGVDTDTQYF.

This CDR3 reads CASSLWPGQGAQWDEQFF. The chain links TRBV11-2 to TRBJ2-1; absent DNA, TCRdb's TRBD1 call cannot be checked. The CDR3 runs 18 residues. Germline CDR1 and CDR2: SGHAT and FQNNGV.

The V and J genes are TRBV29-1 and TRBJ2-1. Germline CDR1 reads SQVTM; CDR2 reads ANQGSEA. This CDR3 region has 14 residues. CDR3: CSVDSWVNQDEQFF.

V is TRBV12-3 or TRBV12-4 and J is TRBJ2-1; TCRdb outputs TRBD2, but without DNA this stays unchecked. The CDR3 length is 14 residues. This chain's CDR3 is CASSLTSGSNEQFF.

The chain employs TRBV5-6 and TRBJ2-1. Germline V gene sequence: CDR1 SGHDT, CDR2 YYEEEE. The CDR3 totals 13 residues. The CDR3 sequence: CASSLSEYNEQFF.

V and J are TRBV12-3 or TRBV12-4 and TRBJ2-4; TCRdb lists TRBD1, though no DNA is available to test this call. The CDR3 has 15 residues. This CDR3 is CASRDRVGTKNIQYF.

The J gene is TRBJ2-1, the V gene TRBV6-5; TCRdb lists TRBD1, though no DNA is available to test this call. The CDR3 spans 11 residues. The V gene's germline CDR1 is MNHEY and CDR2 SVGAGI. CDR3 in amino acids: CASSKPGEQFF.

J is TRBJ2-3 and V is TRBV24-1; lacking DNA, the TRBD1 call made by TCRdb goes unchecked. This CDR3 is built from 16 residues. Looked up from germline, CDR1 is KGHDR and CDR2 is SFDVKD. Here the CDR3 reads CATSNGHKEGTDTQYF.

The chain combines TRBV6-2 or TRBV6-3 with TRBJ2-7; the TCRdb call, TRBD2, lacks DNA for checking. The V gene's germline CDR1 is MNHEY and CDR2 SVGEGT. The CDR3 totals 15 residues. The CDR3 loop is CASSRTSATTYEQYF.

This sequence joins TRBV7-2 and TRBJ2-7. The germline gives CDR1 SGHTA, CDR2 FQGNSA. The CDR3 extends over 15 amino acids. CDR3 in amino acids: CASSLEWVASYEQYF.

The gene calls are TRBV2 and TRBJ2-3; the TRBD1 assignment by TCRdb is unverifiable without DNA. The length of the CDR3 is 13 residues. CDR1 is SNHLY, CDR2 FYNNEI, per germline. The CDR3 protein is CASSLDTSDTQYF.

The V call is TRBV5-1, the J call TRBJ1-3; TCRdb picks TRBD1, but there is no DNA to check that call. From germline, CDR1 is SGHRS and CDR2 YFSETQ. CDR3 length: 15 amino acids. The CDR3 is CASSWRQGAGDTIYF.

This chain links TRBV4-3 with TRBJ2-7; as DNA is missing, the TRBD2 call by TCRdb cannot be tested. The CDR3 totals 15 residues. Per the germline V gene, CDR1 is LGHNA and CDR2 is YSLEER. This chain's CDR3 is CASSQDLAGGYEQYF.

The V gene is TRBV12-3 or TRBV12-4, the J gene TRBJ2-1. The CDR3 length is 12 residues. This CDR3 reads CASSLSRLEQFF.

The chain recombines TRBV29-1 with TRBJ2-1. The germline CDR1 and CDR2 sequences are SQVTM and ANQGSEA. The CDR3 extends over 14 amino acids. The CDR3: CSVQVVGPYNEQFF.

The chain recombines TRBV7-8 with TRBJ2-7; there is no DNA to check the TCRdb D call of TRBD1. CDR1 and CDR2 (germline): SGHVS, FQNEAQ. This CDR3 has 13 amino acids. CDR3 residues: CASSTRDRAEQYF.

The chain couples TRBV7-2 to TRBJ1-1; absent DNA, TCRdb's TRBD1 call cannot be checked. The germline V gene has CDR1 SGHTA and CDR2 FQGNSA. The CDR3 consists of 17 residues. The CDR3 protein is CASSQIYGQGLGTEAFF. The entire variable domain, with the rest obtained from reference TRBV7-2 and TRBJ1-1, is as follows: GAGVSQSPSNKVTEKGKDVELRCDPISGHTALYWYRQSLGQGLEFLIYFQGNSAPDKSGLPSDRFSAERTGGSVSTLTIQRTQQEDSAVYLCASSQIYGQGLGTEAFFGQGTRLTVV.

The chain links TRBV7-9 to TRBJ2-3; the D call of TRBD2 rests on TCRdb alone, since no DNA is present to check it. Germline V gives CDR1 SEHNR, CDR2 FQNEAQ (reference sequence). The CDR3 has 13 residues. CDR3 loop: CASSLREFDTQYF.